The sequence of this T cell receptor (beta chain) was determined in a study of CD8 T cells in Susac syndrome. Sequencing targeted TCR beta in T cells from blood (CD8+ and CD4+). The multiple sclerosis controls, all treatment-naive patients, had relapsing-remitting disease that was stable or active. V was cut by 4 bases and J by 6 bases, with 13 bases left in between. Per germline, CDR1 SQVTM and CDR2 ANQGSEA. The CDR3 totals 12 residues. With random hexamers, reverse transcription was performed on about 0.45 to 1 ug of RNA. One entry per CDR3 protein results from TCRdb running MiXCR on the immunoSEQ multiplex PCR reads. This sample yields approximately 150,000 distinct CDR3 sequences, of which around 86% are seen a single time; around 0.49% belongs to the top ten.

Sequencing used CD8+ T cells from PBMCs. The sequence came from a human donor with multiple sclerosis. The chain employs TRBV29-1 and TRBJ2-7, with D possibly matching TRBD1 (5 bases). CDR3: CSVVQGSGEQYF. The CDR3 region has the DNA TGCAGCGTTGTCCAGGGTTCGGGCGAGCAGTACTTC.